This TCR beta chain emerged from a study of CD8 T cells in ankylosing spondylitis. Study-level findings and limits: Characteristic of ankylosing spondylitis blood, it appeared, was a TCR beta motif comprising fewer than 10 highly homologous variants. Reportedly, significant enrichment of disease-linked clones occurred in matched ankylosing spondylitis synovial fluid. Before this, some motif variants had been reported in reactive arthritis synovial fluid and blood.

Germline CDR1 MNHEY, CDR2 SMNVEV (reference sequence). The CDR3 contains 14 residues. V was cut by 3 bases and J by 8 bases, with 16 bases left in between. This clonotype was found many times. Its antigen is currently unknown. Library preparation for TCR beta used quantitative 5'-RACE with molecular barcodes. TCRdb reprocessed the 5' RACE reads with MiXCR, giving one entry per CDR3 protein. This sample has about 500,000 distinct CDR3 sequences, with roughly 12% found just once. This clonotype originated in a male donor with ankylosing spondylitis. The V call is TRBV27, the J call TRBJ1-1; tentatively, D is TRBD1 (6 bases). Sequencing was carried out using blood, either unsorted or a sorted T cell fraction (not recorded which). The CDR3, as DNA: TGTGCCAGCAGTTTGGAGCTGGGTAGGGGGGAAGCTTTCTTT. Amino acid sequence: CASSLELGRGEAFF.